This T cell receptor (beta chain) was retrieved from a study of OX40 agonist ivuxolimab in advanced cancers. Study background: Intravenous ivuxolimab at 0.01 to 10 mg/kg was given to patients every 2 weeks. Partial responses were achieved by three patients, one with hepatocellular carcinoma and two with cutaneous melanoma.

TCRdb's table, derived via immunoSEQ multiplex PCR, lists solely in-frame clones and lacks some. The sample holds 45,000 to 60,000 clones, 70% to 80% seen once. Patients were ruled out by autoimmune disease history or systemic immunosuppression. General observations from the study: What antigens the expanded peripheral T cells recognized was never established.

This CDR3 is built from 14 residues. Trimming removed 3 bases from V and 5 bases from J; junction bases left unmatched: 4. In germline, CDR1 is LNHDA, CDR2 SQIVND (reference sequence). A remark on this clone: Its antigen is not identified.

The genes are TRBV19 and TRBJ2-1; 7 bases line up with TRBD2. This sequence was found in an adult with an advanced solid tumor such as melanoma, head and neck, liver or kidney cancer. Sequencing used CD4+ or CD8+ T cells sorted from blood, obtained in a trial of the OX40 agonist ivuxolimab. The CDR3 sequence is CASSISAGDNEQFF. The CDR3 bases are TGTGCCAGTAGTATTTCCGCGGGAGACAATGAGCAGTTCTTC.